One and the same sample provided the 31 T cell receptor beta chains below, sequenced in a study of T cell responses to AZD1222 COVID-19 vaccine. Here immunoSEQ multiplex PCR was the method, and the copy in TCRdb shows in-frame clones only, minus some. The data show approximately 120,000 clones, 70% to 90% seen once. This specimen consisted of peripheral blood, obtained on day 0 of MenACWY control vaccination. These receptors were collected from an adult in good health.

The chain couples TRBV20-1 to TRBJ2-2; a weak D match, TRBD1 (6 bases). The CDR3 covers 15 residues. Trimming pared 3 bases from V and 6 bases from J, leaving 17 bases between. Germline lookup yields CDR1 DFQATT and CDR2 SNEGSKA (reference sequence). CDR3 protein: CSASRDNSWSGELFF. The CDR3 bases are TGCAGTGCTAGTAGGGACAACTCGTGGTCCGGGGAGCTGTTTTTT.

V gene TRBV4-1 combines with J gene TRBJ1-1, with D perhaps TRBD1 (6 bases). This CDR3 is 18 amino acids long. The V end lost 1 base, the J end lost 2 bases, and 20 bases lay between the germline ends. Germline V gives CDR1 MGHRA, CDR2 YSYEKL. The CDR3 sequence: CASSQGHQGKRDNTEAFF. The CDR3 DNA is TGCGCCAGCAGCCAAGGTCACCAGGGGAAAAGGGATAACACTGAAGCTTTCTTT.

The chain is built from TRBV7-2 and TRBJ2-5, with unresolved D. CDR3 length: 13 amino acids. Germline-derived CDR1 and CDR2 are SGHTA and FQGNSA. Between the trimmed V and J ends, which lost 5 bases and 5 bases, there was a span of 12 bases. This CDR3 reads CASSPSQEETQYF. The CDR3 nucleotides are TGTGCCAGCAGCCCCAGCCAGGAGGAGACCCAGTACTTC.

The chain has TRBV5-6 and TRBJ1-2; D unresolved. The CDR3 runs to 14 residues. V shed 0 bases and J shed 4 bases, with 10 bases lying between them. CDR1 SGHDT and CDR2 YYEEEE come from the germline V gene. The CDR3 sequence: CASSLGGMGYGYTF. CDR3 nucleotides: TGTGCCAGCAGCTTGGGGGGAATGGGCTATGGCTACACCTTC.

This clone was observed a single time. The chain links TRBV7-9 to TRBJ1-5; D uncertain. CDR3 length: 14 residues. Germline CDR1 is SEHNR and CDR2 is FQNEAQ (reference sequence). Trimming took off 1 base at V and 7 bases at J, with 11 bases between the two ends. The CDR3: CASSLDQPNQPQHF. The CDR3, as DNA: TGTGCCAGCAGCTTAGATCAGCCTAACCAGCCCCAGCATTTT.

The rearrangement uses TRBV5-4 and TRBJ1-4; TRBD1 agrees at 8 bases. The germline V gene has CDR1 SGHNT and CDR2 YYREEE (reference sequence). V shed 3 bases and J 1 base; nucleotides not matched to a gene: 8. The CDR3 has 17 amino acids. This CDR3 is CASSYGQGSLTNEKLFF. As DNA, the CDR3 is TGTGCCAGCAGCTACGGACAGGGATCTTTAACTAATGAAAAACTGTTTTTT. Supplemented by reference TRBV5-4 and TRBJ1-4, the full variable domain reads ETGVTQSPTHLIKTRGQQVTLRCSSQSGHNTVSWYQQALGQGPQFIFQYYREEENGRGNFPPRFSGLQFPNYSSELNVNALELDDSALYLCASSYGQGSLTNEKLFFGSGTQLSVL.

This clone was recorded once. CDR3 sequence (DNA): TGTGCCAGCAGGCCCCACATCTTCTCCAAATCACTTCTAGGCGCGAGTTACACAGATACGCAGTATTTT. Protein product: CASRPHIFSKSLLGASYTDTQYF. The J gene is TRBJ2-3, the V gene TRBV16, with D unresolved. V lost 6 bases and J lost 2, with 39 bases in between. The CDR3 contains 23 residues. In germline, CDR1 is KGHSY, CDR2 FQNENV.

This sequence joins TRBV28 and TRBJ1-5, with 7 bases identical to TRBD1. This CDR3 is built from 15 residues. Looked up from germline, CDR1 is MDHEN and CDR2 is SYDVKM. Trimming took 7 bases from V and 2 from J; bases not matched to a gene: 8. The CDR3 loop reads CASTVGGGGNQPQHF. CDR3 in DNA: TGTGCCAGCACCGTAGGGGGCGGGGGCAATCAGCCCCAGCATTTT.

The chain recombines TRBV5-1 with TRBJ1-1, with D possibly TRBD1 on 5 matching bases. V shed 2 bases and J shed 3 bases, with 11 bases lying between them. The CDR3 loop spans 14 amino acids. Germline V gene data show CDR1 as SGHRS and CDR2 as YFSETQ. CDR3 protein: CASSFQGADTEAFF. The CDR3 DNA follows: TGCGCCAGCAGCTTTCAGGGCGCGGACACTGAAGCTTTCTTT.

This clone was observed a few times. The V and J genes are TRBV2 and TRBJ2-7; D is ambiguous. The germline V and J ends were trimmed by 1 base and 6 bases, with 4 bases remaining between them. This CDR3 spans 11 amino acids. Germline CDR1 reads SNHLY; CDR2 reads FYNNEI. The CDR3 coding sequence is TGTGCCAGCAGTGAAGGGAGCGAGCAGTACTTC. Translation: CASSEGSEQYF.

The rearrangement joins TRBV3-1 (or the pseudogene TRBV3-2) to TRBJ2-1, with D perhaps TRBD2 (6 bases). The CDR3 has 15 amino acids. The V end was cut by 0 bases, the J end by 7 bases, with 13 bases between. Germline V gene lookup returns CDR1 LGHDT and CDR2 YNNKEL (reference sequence). The CDR3 nucleotides read TGTGCCAGCAGCCAAGATTCCGGGAGTGAGAATGAGCAGTTCTTC. Translation gives CASSQDSGSENEQFF.

The chain couples TRBV28 to TRBJ1-5, with 8 bases lining up with TRBD1. Losses at the gene ends were 2 bases for V and 3 bases for J; bases not matched to a gene: 9. The length of the CDR3 is 17 residues. The germline gives CDR1 MDHEN, CDR2 SYDVKM. CDR3 sequence: CASSLLLPDRANQPQHF. The CDR3 nucleotides read TGTGCCAGCAGTTTACTCCTACCGGACAGGGCCAATCAGCCCCAGCATTTT.

The chain recombines TRBV4-2 with TRBJ1-6; D not certain. Between the trimmed V and J ends, which lost 1 base and 7 bases, there was a span of 14 bases. Per germline, CDR1 LGHNA and CDR2 YNFKEQ. The CDR3 length is 16 residues. DNA of the CDR3: TGTGCCAGCAGCCAAGTCACGACGACAAGAAATTCACCCCTCCACTTT. It encodes CASSQVTTTRNSPLHF.

As regards this clone: Other DNA sequences of this sample code for an identical CDR3. The CDR3 loop is CASSPDRDYGYTF. CDR3 coding DNA: TGTGCCAGCTCACCAGACAGGGACTATGGCTACACCTTC. The genes are TRBV18 and TRBJ1-2; TRBD1 matches at 7 bases. This CDR3 is built from 13 residues. Losses at the gene ends were 2 bases for V and 3 bases for J; bases not matched to a gene: 0. From germline, CDR1 is KGHSH and CDR2 LQKENI.

The chain employs TRBV18 and TRBJ2-3; D is perhaps TRBD1 (6 bases). V was pared by 3 bases and J by 4 bases, with 14 bases between. The CDR3 extends over 15 amino acids. Per germline, CDR1 KGHSH and CDR2 LQKENI. CDR3 region: CASSPRDTRPDTQYF. The CDR3 nucleotides read TGTGCCAGCTCACCCCGGGACACCCGCCCAGATACGCAGTATTTT.

This chain uses TRBV7-2 with TRBJ2-7, with TRBD1 matching over 10 bases. Germline V gene lookup returns CDR1 SGHTA and CDR2 FQGNSA. The CDR3 is 14 amino acids. Trimming cost V 3 bases and J 3 bases; bases outside gene matches: 2. The CDR3 loop reads CASSFGTGDYEQYF. CDR3 in DNA: TGTGCCAGCAGCTTTGGGACAGGGGACTACGAGCAGTACTTC. Combining the CDR3 with reference TRBV7-2 and TRBJ2-7 gives the whole variable domain GAGVSQSPSNKVTEKGKDVELRCDPISGHTALYWYRQSLGQGLEFLIYFQGNSAPDKSGLPSDRFSAERTGGSVSTLTIQRTQQEDSAVYLCASSFGTGDYEQYFGPGTRLTVT.

This chain links TRBV5-4 with TRBJ2-4; 9 nucleotides agree with TRBD2. CDR3 length: 16 residues. V shed 4 bases and J 7 bases; nucleotides not matched to a gene: 12. Germline V gives CDR1 SGHNT, CDR2 YYREEE (reference sequence). The CDR3 protein is CASSLTSGGLGNIQYF. The CDR3 DNA sequence: TGTGCCAGCAGCCTGACTAGCGGTGGCCTTGGGAACATTCAGTACTTC.

This CDR3 reads CASSTRGRSSYEQYF. The CDR3 nucleotides are TGTGCCAGCAGTACCCGGGGGCGTAGCTCCTACGAGCAGTACTTC. This chain uses TRBV6-2 or TRBV6-3 with TRBJ2-7; D is perhaps TRBD1 or TRBD2 (6 bases each). Germline V gene lookup returns CDR1 MNHEY and CDR2 SVGEGT. Trimming took off 5 bases at V and 0 bases at J, with 14 bases between the two ends. This CDR3 contains 15 residues.

About this clone itself: Its ends do not fully match the called genes, so a read error is possible. The genes are TRBV3-1 (or the pseudogene TRBV3-2) and TRBJ2-7; 7 bases are shared with TRBD2. Germline assignment: CDR1 LGHDT and CDR2 YNNKEL (reference sequence). The CDR3 has 13 amino acids. Here the CDR3 DNA reads TGTGCCAGCAGCCCCGGGGGTAGCGGGTCCCGGAGCTTC. As protein: CASSPGGSGSRSF.

The chain recombines TRBV7-9 with TRBJ2-7; TRBD2 matches at 7 bases. Germline CDR1 and CDR2: SEHNR and FQNEAQ (reference sequence). This CDR3 spans 12 amino acids. V shed 5 bases and J 6 bases; nucleotides not matched to a gene: 4. CDR3 region: CASSPRGVEQYF. Here the CDR3 DNA reads TGTGCCAGCAGCCCTCGGGGGGTCGAGCAGTACTTC.

The chain combines TRBV20-1 with TRBJ2-7, with TRBD1 matching over 8 bases. The CDR3 length is 14 residues. V lost 3 bases, J lost 2 bases, and 6 bases stayed unmatched. Germline-derived CDR1 and CDR2 are DFQATT and SNEGSKA (reference sequence). CDR3 nucleotides: TGCAGTGCTAGTAGGACAGGGCAAACCTACGAGCAGTACTTC. As protein: CSASRTGQTYEQYF.

The V call is TRBV3-1 (or the pseudogene TRBV3-2), the J call TRBJ2-7; a possible D gene is TRBD2 (5 bases). The V gene lost 4 bases and the J gene lost 1 base, with 14 bases spanning the gap. This CDR3 contains 15 residues. The germline CDR1 and CDR2 sequences are LGHDT and YNNKEL (reference sequence). In nucleotides, the CDR3 is TGTGCCAGCAGCCCGGGGTCCCTTCCTTCCTACGAGCAGTACTTC. It translates to CASSPGSLPSYEQYF.

The rearrangement uses TRBV6-6 and TRBJ1-5; tentative D call: TRBD1 (5 bases). The V end was cut by 7 bases, the J end by 7 bases, with 17 bases between. This CDR3 spans 14 amino acids. CDR1 is MNHNY, CDR2 SVGAGI, per germline (reference sequence). The CDR3 spells CASNRGRFEQPQHF. In DNA, the CDR3 is TGTGCCAGCAACCGGGGGAGGTTCGAACAGCCCCAGCATTTT.

CDR3 DNA sequence: TGTGCCTGGCAAAGGGGGCGCTTAACTGCGGGATTATGGGAGACCCAGTACTTC. Translation gives CAWQRGRLTAGLWETQYF. The chain links TRBV30 to TRBJ2-5, with a weak D call TRBD1 (7 bases). Germline CDR1 GTSNPN, CDR2 SVGIG (reference sequence). The CDR3 has 18 amino acids. The V gene lost 5 bases and the J gene lost 5 bases, with 30 bases spanning the gap.

V is TRBV28 and J is TRBJ1-2; D is unclear. CDR3 length: 12 amino acids. The V gene's germline CDR1 is MDHEN and CDR2 SYDVKM. V dropped 4 bases and J dropped 0 bases, with 3 bases sitting between them. The CDR3 nucleotides read TGTGCCAGCAGTTACTCTAACTATGGCTACACCTTC. It translates to CASSYSNYGYTF.

This rearrangement joins TRBV27 to TRBJ1-2; maybe TRBD1 (6 bases). V was pared by 2 bases and J by 6 bases, with 10 bases between. This CDR3 spans 13 amino acids. Germline V gene data show CDR1 as MNHEY and CDR2 as SMNVEV (reference sequence). This CDR3 reads CASSLVQGNGYTF. CDR3 nucleotide sequence: TGTGCCAGCAGTTTAGTCCAGGGGAATGGCTACACCTTC.

The chain is built from TRBV3-1 (or the pseudogene TRBV3-2) and TRBJ2-5; possibly TRBD2 for D (6 bases). Per the germline V gene, CDR1 is LGHDT and CDR2 is YNNKEL (reference sequence). This CDR3 region has 14 residues. The V and J ends lost 1 base and 4 bases respectively, with 10 bases between them. Written as DNA, the CDR3 is TGTGCCAGCAGCCAAGGGGTGGGGGGAGAGACCCAGTACTTC. Translated: CASSQGVGGETQYF.

V gene TRBV7-3 combines with J gene TRBJ2-1, with 10 bases that match TRBD2. After removal of 5 bases from V and 9 bases from J, the junction contained 7 bases not matched to a gene. Germline CDR1 and CDR2: SGHTA and FQGTGA. CDR3 length equals 14 residues. This CDR3 is CASSPSASGGEQFF. The CDR3 DNA sequence: TGTGCCAGCAGCCCATCGGCTAGCGGGGGTGAGCAGTTCTTC. Supplemented by reference TRBV7-3 and TRBJ2-1, the full variable domain reads GAGVSQTPSNKVTEKGKYVELRCDPISGHTALYWYRQSLGQGPEFLIYFQGTGAADDSGLPNDRFFAVRPEGSVSTLKIQRTERGDSAVYLCASSPSASGGEQFFGPGTRLTVL.

The chain recombines TRBV7-2 with TRBJ2-1; maybe TRBD2 (5 bases). Germline CDR1 and CDR2: SGHTA and FQGNSA. V lost 5 bases, J lost 8 bases, and 13 bases lay in between. The CDR3 length is 13 residues. The CDR3 here is CASSPPGWDEQFF. The CDR3 nucleotides read TGTGCCAGCAGCCCTCCGGGGTGGGATGAGCAGTTCTTC. Full variable domain (remainder filled in from reference TRBV7-2 and TRBJ2-1): GAGVSQSPSNKVTEKGKDVELRCDPISGHTALYWYRQSLGQGLEFLIYFQGNSAPDKSGLPSDRFSAERTGGSVSTLTIQRTQQEDSAVYLCASSPPGWDEQFFGPGTRLTVL.

V and J are TRBV29-1 and TRBJ1-1; possible D gene TRBD1, 6 bases. The CDR3 sequence is 13 residues long. With 5 bases removed from V and 0 bases from J, the gap between germline ends came to 10 bases. Germline assignment: CDR1 SQVTM and CDR2 ANQGSEA. CDR3 region: CSVKQGMNTEAFF. The CDR3 DNA follows: TGCAGCGTTAAACAGGGAATGAACACTGAAGCTTTCTTT.

V usage is TRBV16 and J usage is TRBJ2-2; D unclear. Germline CDR1 is KGHSY and CDR2 is FQNENV. The CDR3 covers 15 residues. With 0 bases removed from V and 3 bases from J, the gap between germline ends came to 8 bases. The DNA of the CDR3 is TGTGCCAGCAGCCAATCTAGAGGAGACACCGGGGAGCTGTTTTTT. This gives the protein CASSQSRGDTGELFF.